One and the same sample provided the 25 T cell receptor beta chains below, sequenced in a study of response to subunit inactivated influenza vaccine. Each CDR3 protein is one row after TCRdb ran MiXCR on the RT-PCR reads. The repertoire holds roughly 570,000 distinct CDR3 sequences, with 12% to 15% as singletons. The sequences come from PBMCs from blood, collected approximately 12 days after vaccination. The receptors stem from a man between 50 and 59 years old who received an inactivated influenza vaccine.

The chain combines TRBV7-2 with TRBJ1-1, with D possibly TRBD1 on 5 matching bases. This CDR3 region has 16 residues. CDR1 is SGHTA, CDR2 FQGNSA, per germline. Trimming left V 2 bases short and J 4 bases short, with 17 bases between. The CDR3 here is CASSLFQGTVGTEAFF. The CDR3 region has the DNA TGTGCCAGCAGCTTATTTCAGGGAACGGTTGGCACTGAAGCTTTCTTT.

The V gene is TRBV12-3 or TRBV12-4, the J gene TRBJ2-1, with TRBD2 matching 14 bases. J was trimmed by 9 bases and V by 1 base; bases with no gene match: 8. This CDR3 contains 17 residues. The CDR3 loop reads CASSLGSGTSGSSEQFF. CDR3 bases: TGTGCCAGCAGTTTAGGATCCGGGACTAGCGGGAGTAGTGAGCAGTTCTTC.

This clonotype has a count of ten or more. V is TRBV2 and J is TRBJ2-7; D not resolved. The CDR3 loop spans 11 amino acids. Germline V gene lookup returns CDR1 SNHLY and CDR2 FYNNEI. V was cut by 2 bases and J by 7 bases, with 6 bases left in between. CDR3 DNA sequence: TGTGCCAGCAGTGAAAACTGGGAGCAGTACTTC. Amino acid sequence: CASSENWEQYF.

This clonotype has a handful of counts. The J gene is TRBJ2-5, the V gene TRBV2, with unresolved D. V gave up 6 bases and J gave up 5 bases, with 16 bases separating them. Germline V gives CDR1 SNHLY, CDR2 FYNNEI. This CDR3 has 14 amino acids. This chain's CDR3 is CASRPSWSSETQYF. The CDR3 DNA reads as TGTGCCAGCAGGCCTTCTTGGTCCAGTGAGACCCAGTACTTC. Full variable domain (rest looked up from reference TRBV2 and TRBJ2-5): EPEVTQTPSHQVTQMGQEVILRCVPISNHLYFYWYRQILGQKVEFLVSFYNNEISEKSEIFDDQFSVERPDGSNFTLKIRSTKLEDSAMYFCASRPSWSSETQYFGPGTRLLVL.

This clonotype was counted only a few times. CDR3: CATSDSFLQGSRGTGELFF. The CDR3 DNA sequence: TGTGCCACCAGTGATTCCTTCCTACAGGGATCGAGGGGCACCGGGGAGCTGTTTTTT. The chain joins TRBV24-1 to TRBJ2-2; tentatively, D is TRBD1 (6 bases). V was pared by 2 bases and J by 4 bases, with 22 bases between. Per germline, CDR1 KGHDR and CDR2 SFDVKD. The CDR3 has 19 amino acids.

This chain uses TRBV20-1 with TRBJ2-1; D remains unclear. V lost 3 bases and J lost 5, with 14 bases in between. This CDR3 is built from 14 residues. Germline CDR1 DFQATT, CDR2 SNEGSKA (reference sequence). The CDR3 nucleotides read TGCAGTGCTAGTGTGGGTAATATAAACAATGAGCAGTTCTTC. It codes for CSASVGNINNEQFF.

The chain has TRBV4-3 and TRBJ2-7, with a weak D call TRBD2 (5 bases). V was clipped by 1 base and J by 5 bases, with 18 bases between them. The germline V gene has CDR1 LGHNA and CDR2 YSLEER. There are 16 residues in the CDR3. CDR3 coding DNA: TGCGCCAGCAGCCAAGGTTCGGGAAGGAGTTGGGACGAGCAGTACTTC. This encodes CASSQGSGRSWDEQYF.

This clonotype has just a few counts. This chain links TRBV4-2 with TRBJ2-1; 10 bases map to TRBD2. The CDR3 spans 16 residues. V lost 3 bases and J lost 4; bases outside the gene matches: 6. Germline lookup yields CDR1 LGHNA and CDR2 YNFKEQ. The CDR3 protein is CASSQVLAGGYNEQFF. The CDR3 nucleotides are TGTGCCAGCAGCCAGGTTTTAGCGGGGGGATACAATGAGCAGTTCTTC.

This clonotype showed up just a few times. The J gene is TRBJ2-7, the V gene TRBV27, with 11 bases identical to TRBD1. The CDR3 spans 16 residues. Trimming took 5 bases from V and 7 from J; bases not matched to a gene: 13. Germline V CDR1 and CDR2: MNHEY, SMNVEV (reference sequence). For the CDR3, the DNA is TGTGCCAGCAGTCAAACCGGGACAGGGGGTTCAGGGGAGCAGTACTTC. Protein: CASSQTGTGGSGEQYF.

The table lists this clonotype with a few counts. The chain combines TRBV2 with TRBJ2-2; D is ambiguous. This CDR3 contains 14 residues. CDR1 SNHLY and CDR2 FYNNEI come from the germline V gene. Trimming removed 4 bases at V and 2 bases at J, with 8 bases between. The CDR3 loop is CASSGLHNTGELFF. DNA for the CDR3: TGTGCCAGCAGTGGTTTACACAACACCGGGGAGCTGTTTTTT.

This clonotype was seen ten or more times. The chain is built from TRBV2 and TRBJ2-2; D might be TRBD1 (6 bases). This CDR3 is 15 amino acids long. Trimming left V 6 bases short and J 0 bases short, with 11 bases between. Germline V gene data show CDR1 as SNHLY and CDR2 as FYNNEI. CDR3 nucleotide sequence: TGTGCCAGCAGCAGGGACACCCCGAACACCGGGGAGCTGTTTTTT. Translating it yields CASSRDTPNTGELFF.

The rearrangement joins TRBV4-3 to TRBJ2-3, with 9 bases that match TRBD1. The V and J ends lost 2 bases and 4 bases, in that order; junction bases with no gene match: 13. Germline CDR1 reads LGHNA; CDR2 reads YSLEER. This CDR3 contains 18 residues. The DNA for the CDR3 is TGCGCCAGCAGCCAAAATCGAGGACAGGGGACATTGGCAGATACGCAGTATTTT. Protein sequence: CASSQNRGQGTLADTQYF.

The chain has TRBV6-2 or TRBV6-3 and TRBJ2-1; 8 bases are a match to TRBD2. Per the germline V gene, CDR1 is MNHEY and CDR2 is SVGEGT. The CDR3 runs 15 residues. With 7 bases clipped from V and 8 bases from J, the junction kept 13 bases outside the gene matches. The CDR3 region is CASTPGVGAGDEQFF. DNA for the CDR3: TGTGCCAGCACCCCAGGCGTCGGAGCGGGGGATGAGCAGTTCTTC.

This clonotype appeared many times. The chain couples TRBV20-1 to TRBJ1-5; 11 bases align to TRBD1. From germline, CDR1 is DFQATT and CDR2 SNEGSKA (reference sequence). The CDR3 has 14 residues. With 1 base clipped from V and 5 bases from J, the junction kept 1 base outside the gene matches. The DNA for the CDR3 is TGCAGTGCTAGAGGGACAGGGGGCGATCAGCCCCAGCATTTT. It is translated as CSARGTGGDQPQHF.

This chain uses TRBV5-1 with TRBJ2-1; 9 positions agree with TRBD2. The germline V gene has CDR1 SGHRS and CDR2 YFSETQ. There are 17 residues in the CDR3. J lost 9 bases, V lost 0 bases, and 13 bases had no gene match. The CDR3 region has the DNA TGCGCCAGCAGCTTGGGTCCAGCGGGAGGTTACCGGGGTGAGCAGTTCTTC. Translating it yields CASSLGPAGGYRGEQFF.

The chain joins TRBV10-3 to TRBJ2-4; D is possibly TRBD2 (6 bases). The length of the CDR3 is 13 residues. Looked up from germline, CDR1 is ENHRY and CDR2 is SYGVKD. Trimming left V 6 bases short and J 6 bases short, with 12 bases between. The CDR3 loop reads CAISTGLGNIQYF. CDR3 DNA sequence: TGTGCCATCAGCACGGGACTCGGAAACATTCAGTACTTC.

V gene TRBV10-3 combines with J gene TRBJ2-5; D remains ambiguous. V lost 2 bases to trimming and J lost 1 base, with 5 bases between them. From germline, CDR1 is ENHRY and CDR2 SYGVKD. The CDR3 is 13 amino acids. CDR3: CAISEQVQETQYF. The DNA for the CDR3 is TGTGCCATCAGTGAGCAGGTCCAAGAGACCCAGTACTTC.

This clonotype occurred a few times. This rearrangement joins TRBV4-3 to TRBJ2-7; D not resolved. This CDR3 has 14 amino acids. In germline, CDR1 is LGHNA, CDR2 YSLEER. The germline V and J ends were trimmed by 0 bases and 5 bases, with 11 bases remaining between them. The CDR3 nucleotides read TGCGCCAGCAGCCAAGATAGAAGGGCCCACGAGCAGTACTTC. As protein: CASSQDRRAHEQYF.

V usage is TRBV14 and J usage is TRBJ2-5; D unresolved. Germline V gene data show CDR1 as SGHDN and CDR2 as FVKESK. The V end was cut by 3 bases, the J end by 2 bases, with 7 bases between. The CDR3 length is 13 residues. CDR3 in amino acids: CASSHVLQETQYF. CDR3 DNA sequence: TGTGCCAGCAGCCATGTATTACAAGAGACCCAGTACTTC.

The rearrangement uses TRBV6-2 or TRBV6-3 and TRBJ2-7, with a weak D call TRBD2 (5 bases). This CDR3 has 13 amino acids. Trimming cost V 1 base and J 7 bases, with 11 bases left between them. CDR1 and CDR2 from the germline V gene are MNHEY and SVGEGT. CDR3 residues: CASSYLIEGEQYF. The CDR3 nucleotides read TGTGCCAGCAGTTACTTAATAGAGGGTGAGCAGTACTTC.

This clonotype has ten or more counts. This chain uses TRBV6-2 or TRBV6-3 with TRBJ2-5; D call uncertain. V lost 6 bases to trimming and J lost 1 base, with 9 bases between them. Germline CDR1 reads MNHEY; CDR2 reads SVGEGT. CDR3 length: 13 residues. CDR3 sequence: CASRGPVQETQYF. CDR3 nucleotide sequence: TGTGCCAGCAGAGGGCCCGTCCAAGAGACCCAGTACTTC.

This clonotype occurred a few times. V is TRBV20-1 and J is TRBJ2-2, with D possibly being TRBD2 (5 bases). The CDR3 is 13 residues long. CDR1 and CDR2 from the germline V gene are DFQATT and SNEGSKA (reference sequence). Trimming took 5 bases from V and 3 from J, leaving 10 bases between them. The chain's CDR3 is CSAWTGDTGELFF. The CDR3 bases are TGCAGTGCTTGGACTGGAGACACCGGGGAGCTGTTTTTT.

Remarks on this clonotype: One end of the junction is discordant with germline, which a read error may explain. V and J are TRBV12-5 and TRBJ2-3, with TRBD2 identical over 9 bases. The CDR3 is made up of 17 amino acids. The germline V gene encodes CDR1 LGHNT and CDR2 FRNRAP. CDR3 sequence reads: CASRLMGLAESTDTQYF. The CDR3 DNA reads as TGTGCTAGTCGTTTGATGGGACTAGCAGAAAGCACAGATACGCAGTATTTT.

CDR3 coding DNA: TGTGCCAGTAGTGAAGGGACAGGGAATTACAATGAGCAGTTCTTC. It encodes CASSEGTGNYNEQFF. J is TRBJ2-1 and V is TRBV19, with 9 nucleotides matching TRBD1. Germline V gene lookup returns CDR1 LNHDA and CDR2 SQIVND (reference sequence). The V and J ends lost 5 bases and 4 bases, in that order; junction bases with no gene match: 6. This CDR3 spans 15 amino acids.

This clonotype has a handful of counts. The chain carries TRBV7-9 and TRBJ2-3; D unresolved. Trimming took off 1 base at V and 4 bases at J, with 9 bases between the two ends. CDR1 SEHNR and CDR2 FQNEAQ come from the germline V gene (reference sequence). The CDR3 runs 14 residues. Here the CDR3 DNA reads TGTGCCAGCAGCTTAGACAGAAGCGCAGATACGCAGTATTTT. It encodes CASSLDRSADTQYF.